This record covers a single T cell receptor (beta chain). The antigen is not known. Germline-derived CDR1 and CDR2 are SGDLS and YYNGEE. This CDR3 comprises 16 residues. V was clipped by 2 bases and J by 2 bases, with 14 bases between them. Synthesis of TCR cDNA relied on 5'RACE template switching, which attached a universal primer site and UMIs. TCRdb fed the 5' RACE reads into MiXCR, producing one record per CDR3 protein. The sample yields approximately 550,000 distinct CDR3 sequences, approximately 21% seen once. This specimen belongs to a study of T cells after yellow fever vaccination. Study-level information: For low cell numbers, libraries were made with SMART-Seq v4 Ultra Low Input. Findings of the study overall: Clonotype sharing between CD4 and CD8 compartments was small.

The sequence was obtained from a young man who received the YFV17D yellow fever vaccine. The specimen was PBMCs, collected 15 days after the yellow fever booster vaccination. The chain recombines TRBV9 with TRBJ2-1, with D perhaps matching TRBD2 (6 bases). The CDR3 region has the DNA TGTGCCAGCAGCGTCTTTCGGGAGAATACCTACAATGAGCAGTTCTTC. It encodes CASSVFRENTYNEQFF.